Detailed here is one TCR beta chain. The protocol was immunoSEQ multiplex PCR, while the TCRdb copy is restricted to in-frame clones and leaves out a portion. This table has more than 300,000 clones, around 88% appearing once. The data were obtained in a study of blood T cell repertoires in COVID-19. There are 14 residues in the CDR3. The V gene's germline CDR1 is LGHNA and CDR2 YSLEER. V shed 3 bases and J 4 bases; nucleotides not matched to a gene: 3. V gene TRBV4-3 combines with J gene TRBJ1-1; 9 positions match TRBD1. This clonotype was obtained from a woman between 45 and 60 years old with acute or convalescent COVID-19. Material for sequencing was peripheral blood. The CDR3 loop reads CASSQYRGRTEAFF. The DNA for the CDR3 is TGCGCCAGCAGCCAGTACAGGGGGCGCACTGAAGCTTTCTTT.